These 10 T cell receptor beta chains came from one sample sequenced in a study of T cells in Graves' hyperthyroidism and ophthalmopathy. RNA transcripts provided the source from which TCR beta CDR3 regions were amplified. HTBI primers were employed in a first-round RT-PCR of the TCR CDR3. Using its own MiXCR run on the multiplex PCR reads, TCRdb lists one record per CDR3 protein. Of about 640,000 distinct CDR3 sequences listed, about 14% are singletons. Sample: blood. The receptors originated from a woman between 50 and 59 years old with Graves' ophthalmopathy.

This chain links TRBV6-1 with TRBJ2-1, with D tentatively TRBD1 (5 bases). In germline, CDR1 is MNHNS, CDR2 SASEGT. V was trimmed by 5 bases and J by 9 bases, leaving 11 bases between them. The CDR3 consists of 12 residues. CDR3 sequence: CASSNPGFEQFF. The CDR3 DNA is TGTGCCAGCAGTAATCCAGGGTTTGAGCAGTTCTTC.

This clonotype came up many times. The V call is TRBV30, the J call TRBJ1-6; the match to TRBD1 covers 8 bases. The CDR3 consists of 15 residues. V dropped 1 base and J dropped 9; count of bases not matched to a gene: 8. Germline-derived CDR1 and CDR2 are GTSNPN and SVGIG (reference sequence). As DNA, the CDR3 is TGTGCCTGGAGTGCGGACAGGGCCTTGGGTTCACCCCTCCACTTT. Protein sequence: CAWSADRALGSPLHF.

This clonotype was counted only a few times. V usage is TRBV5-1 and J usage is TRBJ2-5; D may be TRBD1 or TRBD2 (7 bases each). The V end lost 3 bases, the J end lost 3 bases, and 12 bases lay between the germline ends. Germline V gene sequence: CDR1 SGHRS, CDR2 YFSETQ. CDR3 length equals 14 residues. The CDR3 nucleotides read TGCGCCAGCAGCTCAGGGGGGGGGAAAGAGACCCAGTACTTC. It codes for CASSSGGGKETQYF.

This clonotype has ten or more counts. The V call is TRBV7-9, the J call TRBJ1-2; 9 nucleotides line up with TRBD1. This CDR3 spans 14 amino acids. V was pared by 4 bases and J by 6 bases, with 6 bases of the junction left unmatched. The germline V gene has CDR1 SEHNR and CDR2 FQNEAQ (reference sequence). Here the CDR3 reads CASSWTGEWDGYTF. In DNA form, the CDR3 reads TGTGCCAGCAGCTGGACAGGGGAATGGGATGGCTACACCTTC.

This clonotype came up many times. The CDR3 loop reads CASSLIGHKNIQYF. The CDR3 coding sequence is TGCGCCAGCAGCTTAATCGGTCACAAAAACATTCAGTACTTC. V is TRBV5-1 and J is TRBJ2-4; D unresolved. The CDR3 has 14 residues. Looked up from germline, CDR1 is SGHRS and CDR2 is YFSETQ. Trimming shortened V by 2 bases and J by 3 bases, and 9 bases separated the two germline ends.

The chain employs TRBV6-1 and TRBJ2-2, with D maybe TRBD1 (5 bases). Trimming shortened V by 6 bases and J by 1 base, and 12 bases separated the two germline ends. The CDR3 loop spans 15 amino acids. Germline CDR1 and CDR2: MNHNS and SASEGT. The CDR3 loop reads CASSARRENTGELFF. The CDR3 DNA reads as TGTGCCAGCAGCGCCCGCAGGGAGAACACCGGGGAGCTGTTTTTT.

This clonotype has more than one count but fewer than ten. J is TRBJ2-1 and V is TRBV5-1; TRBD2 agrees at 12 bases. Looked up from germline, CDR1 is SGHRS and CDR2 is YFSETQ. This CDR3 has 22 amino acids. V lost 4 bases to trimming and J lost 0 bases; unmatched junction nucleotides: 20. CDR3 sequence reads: CASSGGGGGLAGKRSSYNEQFF. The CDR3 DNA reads TGCGCCAGCAGCGGGGGGGGGGGCGGACTAGCGGGAAAAAGGAGCTCCTACAATGAGCAGTTCTTC.

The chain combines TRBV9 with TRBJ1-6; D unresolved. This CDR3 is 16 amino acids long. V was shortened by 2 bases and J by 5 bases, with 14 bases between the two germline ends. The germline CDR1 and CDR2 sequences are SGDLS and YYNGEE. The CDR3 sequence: CASSVHIGPNNSPLHF. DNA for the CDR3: TGTGCCAGCAGCGTTCACATAGGGCCCAATAATTCACCCCTCCACTTT.

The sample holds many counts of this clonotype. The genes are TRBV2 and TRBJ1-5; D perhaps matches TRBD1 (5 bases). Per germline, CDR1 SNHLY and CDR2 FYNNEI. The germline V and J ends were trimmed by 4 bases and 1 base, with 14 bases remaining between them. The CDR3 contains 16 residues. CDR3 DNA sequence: TGTGCCAGCAGTGTTGGAGGTTCAGGGAGCAATCAGCCCCAGCATTTT. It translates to CASSVGGSGSNQPQHF.

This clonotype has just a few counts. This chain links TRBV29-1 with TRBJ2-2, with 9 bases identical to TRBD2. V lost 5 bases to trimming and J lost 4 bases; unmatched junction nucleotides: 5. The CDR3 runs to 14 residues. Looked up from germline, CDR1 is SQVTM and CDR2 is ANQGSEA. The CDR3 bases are TGCAGCGTTCGACTAGCGGCAGGCACCGGGGAGCTGTTTTTT. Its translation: CSVRLAAGTGELFF.